This is a list of T cell receptor beta chains from one sample in a study of control samples from healthy donors and cancer patients. Assay: immunoSEQ multiplex PCR; the TCRdb copy retains only in-frame clones and omits some. The sample records approximately 120,000 clones, 75% to 90% being singletons. The sample taken for sequencing was blood. The receptors derive from a woman aged 45-65 years in good health. The CDR3 runs from the conserved cysteine through the conserved F or W. The D gene is left open where the match is weak. A row's size may be missing; if present it is once, few, many or a size class.

J gene	D gene	clone size	V gene	CDR3 protein	CDR3 DNA
TRBJ1-6	-	-	TRBV7-2	CASSSRQLVNSPLHF	TGTGCCAGCAGCTCGCGACAGCTAGTTAATTCACCCCTCCACTTT
TRBJ1-3	-	-	TRBV4-1	CASSAHVSGNTIYF	TGCGCCAGCAGCGCCCACGTCTCTGGAAACACCATATATTTT
TRBJ2-5	-	-	TRBV7-6	CASSALGRGTIQETQYF	TGTGCCAGCAGCGCCCTGGGCCGTGGGACCATCCAAGAGACCCAGTACTTC
TRBJ2-3	-	-	TRBV19	CASSIGADREYF	TGTGCCAGTAGTATAGGAGCGGACCGGGAGTATTTT
TRBJ1-2	TRBD1	-	TRBV7-2	CASTSDRASYGYTF	TGTGCCAGCACCTCCGACAGGGCCTCCTATGGCTACACCTTC
TRBJ1-1	TRBD1	-	TRBV5-1	CASSLLGQGLTEAFF	TGCGCCAGCAGCCTGCTGGGACAGGGGCTCACTGAAGCTTTCTTT
TRBJ2-5	-	few	TRBV7-9	CASSLALVGETQYF	TGTGCCAGCAGCTTAGCCCTAGTAGGGGAGACCCAGTACTTC
TRBJ1-1	-	-	TRBV10-3	CATRGNTEAFF	TGTGCCACCCGGGGGAACACTGAAGCTTTCTTT
TRBJ1-1	-	-	TRBV19	CASSTQQERRDMNTEAFF	TGTGCCAGTAGTACCCAACAGGAACGGCGGGACATGAACACTGAAGCTTTCTTT
TRBJ2-3	-	-	TRBV7-3	CASSPVAETSTDTQYF	TGTGCCAGCAGCCCCGTCGCGGAGACTAGCACAGATACGCAGTATTTT
TRBJ1-5	-	-	TRBV4-1	CASSHLWEEGTSIINQPQHF	TGCGCCAGCAGCCATCTATGGGAGGAGGGCACCTCCATTATCAATCAGCCCCAGCATTTT
TRBJ2-3	-	-	TRBV7-2	CAIILRGADTQYF	TGTGCCATCATCCTGAGAGGCGCAGATACGCAGTATTTT
TRBJ2-1	-	-	TRBV7-9	CAINNEQFF	TGTGCCATAAACAATGAGCAGTTCTTC
TRBJ2-4	-	-	TRBV12-3/TRBV12-4	CASSDGAKNIQYF	TGTGCCAGCAGTGACGGGGCGAAAAACATTCAGTACTTC
TRBJ2-5	TRBD1	-	TRBV24-1	CTTSDPSDRGKEGTMTQYF	TGTACCACCAGTGATCCCTCGGACAGGGGCAAGGAGGGTACAATGACCCAGTACTTC
TRBJ2-5	-	-	TRBV11-2	CASSLGGSIQETQYF	TGTGCCAGCAGCTTAGGGGGCAGCATCCAAGAGACCCAGTACTTC